A selection of T cell receptor beta chains follows, all from one sample in a study of blood T cells in healthy people across ages. TCRdb recomputed calls from the 5' RACE reads with MiXCR, one row per CDR3 protein. Among 1.8 million or so distinct CDR3 sequences listed, more than 35% were seen once. The sequencing sample was made of blood. Every receptor here comes from a human donor in good health. Both conserved end residues are part of each CDR3.

CDR3 protein: CASILATARGSEQFF
J gene: TRBJ2-1
V gene: TRBV5-1

CDR3 protein: CANSGKGLAGAETQYF
J gene: TRBJ2-5
V gene: TRBV5-1

CDR3 protein: CATSDRSGPGALYGYTF
J gene: TRBJ1-2
V gene: TRBV24-1

CDR3 protein: CASRTPLRVRETQYF
J gene: -
V gene: TRBV28

CDR3 protein: CASSSIRDRAWDAQYF
J gene: TRBJ2-3
V gene: TRBV6-2/TRBV6-3

CDR3 protein: CASSAGQGETQYF
J gene: TRBJ2-5
V gene: TRBV9

CDR3 protein: CSARASVAAELNYGYTF
J gene: TRBJ1-2
V gene: TRBV20-1

CDR3 protein: CASSPPPGTGKNIQYF
J gene: TRBJ2-4
V gene: TRBV7-8

CDR3 protein: CASSPGDRWKNNGQFF
J gene: TRBJ2-1
V gene: TRBV5-1

CDR3 protein: CASSLEGGPTSTDTQYF
J gene: TRBJ2-3
V gene: TRBV5-1

CDR3 protein: CASSLGQSPLYEQYF
J gene: TRBJ2-7
V gene: TRBV7-7

CDR3 protein: CASSPETPHNEQFF
J gene: TRBJ2-1
V gene: TRBV11-1

CDR3 protein: CASSQDKTSGNTIYF
J gene: TRBJ1-3
V gene: TRBV4-3

CDR3 protein: CASSPGQPINYGYTF
J gene: TRBJ1-2
V gene: TRBV7-2

CDR3 protein: CASKQGNNQPQHF
J gene: TRBJ1-5
V gene: TRBV12-3/TRBV12-4

CDR3 protein: CAYGPENNEQFF
J gene: TRBJ2-1
V gene: TRBV6-6

CDR3 protein: CSAQGDVDTQYF
J gene: TRBJ2-3
V gene: TRBV20-1

CDR3 protein: CSARDRGRQGTYEQYF
J gene: TRBJ2-7
V gene: TRBV20-1

CDR3 protein: CASSLAVVGGTEAFF
J gene: TRBJ1-1
V gene: TRBV7-9

CDR3 protein: CASSLLGIHSNQPQHF
J gene: TRBJ1-5
V gene: TRBV12-3/TRBV12-4

CDR3 protein: CASSKGYNQPQHF
J gene: TRBJ1-5
V gene: TRBV11-1

CDR3 protein: CASSLGMGNEQFF
J gene: TRBJ2-1
V gene: TRBV11-2

CDR3 protein: CASSWGDSHEQYF
J gene: TRBJ2-7
V gene: TRBV5-1

CDR3 protein: CASSHSTVRNQPQHF
J gene: TRBJ1-5
V gene: TRBV4-3

CDR3 protein: CASSELLAGAETQYF
J gene: TRBJ2-5
V gene: TRBV2

CDR3 protein: CASSPTGWRQPQHF
J gene: TRBJ1-5
V gene: TRBV6-5

CDR3 protein: CASFGGPLSTDTQYF
J gene: TRBJ2-3
V gene: TRBV2

CDR3 protein: CSVHRGPSYNEQFF
J gene: TRBJ2-1
V gene: TRBV29-1

CDR3 protein: CSVAGDRNGYTF
J gene: TRBJ1-2
V gene: TRBV29-1

CDR3 protein: CASSQDGNSDYGYTF
J gene: TRBJ1-2
V gene: TRBV4-1

CDR3 protein: CASGRQSYNEQFF
J gene: TRBJ2-1
V gene: TRBV12-3/TRBV12-4

CDR3 protein: CASGLVRRQGNPSGTDTQYF
J gene: TRBJ2-3
V gene: TRBV12-5

CDR3 protein: CASKFVGVIGADTQYF
J gene: TRBJ2-3
V gene: TRBV7-2

CDR3 protein: CASSQSGQGADTQYF
J gene: TRBJ2-3
V gene: TRBV4-2

CDR3 protein: CSARDPAIAATDTQYF
J gene: TRBJ2-3
V gene: TRBV20-1

CDR3 protein: CASSSSGTSVLETQYF
J gene: TRBJ2-5
V gene: TRBV11-2

CDR3 protein: CASSLEIMGEAFF
J gene: TRBJ1-1
V gene: TRBV7-8

CDR3 protein: CSVEDWGEHYGCTF
J gene: TRBJ1-2
V gene: TRBV29-1

CDR3 protein: CASSQVSGTNTGELFF
J gene: TRBJ2-2
V gene: TRBV4-2

CDR3 protein: CASSQVGWGNEQFF
J gene: TRBJ2-1
V gene: TRBV4-3

CDR3 protein: CASSLRTGLNTEAFF
J gene: TRBJ1-1
V gene: TRBV7-2

CDR3 protein: CSAIAGNPNQPQHF
J gene: TRBJ1-5
V gene: TRBV20-1

CDR3 protein: CASSLMSGTAYEAFF
J gene: TRBJ1-1
V gene: TRBV7-2

CDR3 protein: CASSNPTGGEQFF
J gene: TRBJ2-1
V gene: TRBV4-1

CDR3 protein: CSARDGTGLGPYNEQFF
J gene: TRBJ2-1
V gene: TRBV20-1

CDR3 protein: CASSPVPGLTSNTELFF
J gene: TRBJ2-2
V gene: TRBV11-1

CDR3 protein: CSVDPMEGQETQYF
J gene: TRBJ2-5
V gene: TRBV29-1

CDR3 protein: CASSELAGGGNEQYF
J gene: TRBJ2-4
V gene: TRBV2

CDR3 protein: CSDDTQGDYGYTF
J gene: TRBJ1-2
V gene: TRBV29-1

CDR3 protein: CAISESTGGNTEAFF
J gene: TRBJ1-1
V gene: TRBV10-3

CDR3 protein: CSADQQGTGEYF
J gene: TRBJ2-4
V gene: TRBV29-1

CDR3 protein: CASSQADRGPIYEQFF
J gene: TRBJ2-1
V gene: TRBV4-3

CDR3 protein: CAISMTSGGLYEQYF
J gene: -
V gene: TRBV10-3

CDR3 protein: CASSRDRAGKNIQYF
J gene: TRBJ2-4
V gene: TRBV12-3/TRBV12-4

CDR3 protein: CAAGTSEETQYF
J gene: TRBJ2-5
V gene: TRBV6-6

CDR3 protein: CASKETQYF
J gene: TRBJ2-5
V gene: TRBV27

CDR3 protein: CASSLTGTGLGNQPQHF
J gene: TRBJ1-5
V gene: TRBV5-1